Below, 20 T cell receptor beta chains from the same sample are listed, as sequenced in a study of spatial heterogeneity in lung cancer. TCRdb processed the 5' RACE reads anew with MiXCR; each CDR3 protein has one entry. Among approximately 26,000 distinct CDR3 sequences, around 9.2% were seen once, and the ten largest hold just under 8%. The antigens of these receptors remain unknown. General study results and limits: Mutation tallies in tumors tracked expanded intratumoral alpha and beta TCR counts.

Time point noted: sample taken at primary tumor resection. The sample consisted of lung tumor tissue, taken at surgery. Source of these receptors: a male donor with early-stage non-small cell lung cancer.

This clonotype has a handful of counts. The gene calls are TRBV29-1 and TRBJ2-5, with D possibly being TRBD2 (5 bases). Germline lookup yields CDR1 SQVTM and CDR2 ANQGSEA. The V end lost 8 bases, the J end lost 5 bases, and 15 bases lay between the germline ends. The CDR3 covers 12 residues. The CDR3 region is CSLWGAEETQYF. In nucleotides, the CDR3 is TGCAGCCTCTGGGGAGCGGAGGAGACCCAGTACTTC.

This clonotype was detected many times. This chain uses TRBV5-1 with TRBJ2-6; D remains unclear. Germline CDR1 SGHRS, CDR2 YFSETQ. The CDR3 sequence is 19 residues long. With 3 bases removed from V and 0 bases from J, the gap between germline ends came to 19 bases. CDR3 nucleotide sequence: TGCGCCAGCAGCTCGGGCTTTACCGGCGACTTCTCTGGGGCCAACGTCCTGACTTTC. It encodes CASSSGFTGDFSGANVLTF.

The rearrangement joins TRBV3-1 to TRBJ2-2; D ambiguous. The CDR3 runs to 15 residues. The germline V gene has CDR1 LGHDT and CDR2 YNNKEL (reference sequence). V dropped 3 bases and J dropped 0 bases, with 8 bases sitting between them. The CDR3: CASSHGPANTGELFF. In nucleotides, the CDR3 is TGTGCCAGCAGCCATGGACCCGCGAACACCGGGGAGCTGTTTTTT.

The chain carries TRBV15 and TRBJ2-5; 7 nucleotides agree with TRBD2. The germline gives CDR1 LNHNV, CDR2 YYDKDF (reference sequence). V trimming: 0 bases; J trimming: 5 bases; junction bases outside the gene matches: 6. The CDR3 spans 15 residues. CDR3 in amino acids: CATSREGRGAETQYF. For the CDR3, the DNA is TGTGCCACCAGCAGAGAAGGGAGGGGCGCGGAGACCCAGTACTTC.

This clonotype came up many times. The chain's CDR3 is CASSFKGTDTQYF. CDR3 nucleotides: TGTGCCAGCAGCTTTAAGGGCACAGATACGCAGTATTTT. This chain uses TRBV7-3 with TRBJ2-3, with D uncertain. V shed 3 bases and J shed 1 base, with 5 bases lying between them. Germline loops: CDR1 SGHTA, CDR2 FQGTGA. CDR3 size: 13 residues.

This clonotype was seen many times. J is TRBJ1-2 and V is TRBV20-1, with no clear D. The CDR3 has 14 amino acids. Trimming removed 5 bases at V and 8 bases at J, with 21 bases between. The V gene's germline CDR1 is DFQATT and CDR2 SNEGSKA (reference sequence). The CDR3 loop is CSARSGFLFGGYTF. As DNA, the CDR3 is TGCAGTGCTCGAAGCGGATTTTTATTTGGCGGCTACACCTTC.

This clonotype has ten or more counts. V usage is TRBV25-1 and J usage is TRBJ1-6; D call uncertain. Trimming cost V 6 bases and J 3 bases, with 6 bases left between them. This CDR3 is built from 13 residues. The germline V gene encodes CDR1 MGHDK and CDR2 SYGVNS. The CDR3 sequence is CASRDLYNSPLHF. In DNA, the CDR3 is TGTGCCAGCAGGGATCTCTATAATTCACCCCTCCACTTT.

This clonotype was picked up many times. The chain uses TRBV7-2 and TRBJ2-2, with D possibly called TRBD1 or TRBD2 (5 bases each). V was trimmed by 1 base and J by 4 bases, leaving 13 bases between them. Germline V gene data show CDR1 as SGHTA and CDR2 as FQGNSA. The CDR3 length is 16 residues. The CDR3 region has the DNA TGTGCCAGCAGCTTAGTTTCGGGACCGCGCACCGGGGAGCTGTTTTTT. It encodes CASSLVSGPRTGELFF.

This chain uses TRBV6-2 or TRBV6-3 with TRBJ2-3; 9 nucleotides align to TRBD2. The germline V gene has CDR1 MNHEY and CDR2 SVGEGT. This CDR3 region has 18 residues. J lost 0 bases, V lost 2 bases, and 9 bases had no gene match. The CDR3 loop reads CASSYGPQGLASTDTQYF. The CDR3 DNA reads as TGTGCCAGCAGTTACGGACCCCAGGGACTAGCTAGCACAGATACGCAGTATTTT.

The chain uses TRBV7-2 and TRBJ2-5; D is undetermined. The CDR3 is 15 residues long. V lost 5 bases and J 1 base, leaving 14 bases between the germline ends. The germline CDR1 and CDR2 sequences are SGHTA and FQGNSA. CDR3 DNA: TGTGCCAGCAGCCCCCTAGTGGCAGCCCAAGAGACCCAGTACTTC. Its protein is CASSPLVAAQETQYF.

This clonotype was recorded at least ten times. The chain combines TRBV5-1 with TRBJ1-2; 9 bases map to TRBD1. V was pared by 4 bases and J by 8 bases, with 3 bases of the junction left unmatched. The CDR3 covers 12 residues. Germline V gene data show CDR1 as SGHRS and CDR2 as YFSETQ. The CDR3 spells CASSGTGYGYTF. CDR3 in DNA: TGCGCCAGCAGCGGGACAGGGTACGGCTACACCTTC.

V is TRBV5-1 and J is TRBJ2-3; 13 nucleotides align to TRBD2. The CDR3 sequence is 16 residues long. CDR1 and CDR2 (germline): SGHRS, YFSETQ. V gave up 4 bases and J gave up 1 base; unmatched junction bases: 3. The CDR3 region is CASSTGTSGGTDTQYF. The DNA for the CDR3 is TGCGCCAGCAGCACGGGGACTAGCGGGGGCACAGATACGCAGTATTTT. Using reference TRBV5-1 and TRBJ2-3 for the parts outside the CDR3, the full variable domain is KAGVTQTPRYLIKTRGQQVTLSCSPISGHRSVSWYQQTPGQGLQFLFEYFSETQRNKGNFPGRFSGRQFSNSRSEMNVSTLELGDSALYLCASSTGTSGGTDTQYFGPGTRLTVL.

Many counts were recorded for this clonotype. The chain recombines TRBV5-1 with TRBJ1-5; D is perhaps TRBD1 (5 bases). The CDR3 has 15 amino acids. The V gene's germline CDR1 is SGHRS and CDR2 YFSETQ. V was cut by 3 bases and J by 3 bases, with 13 bases left in between. CDR3 DNA: TGCGCCAGCAGCTCCACGGGGGGGATCAATCAGCCCCAGCATTTT. Translation: CASSSTGGINQPQHF.

This clonotype has at least ten counts. The V call is TRBV7-2, the J call TRBJ2-5; D uncertain. Trimming removed 5 bases from V and 7 bases from J, with 14 bases in between. Germline-derived CDR1 and CDR2 are SGHTA and FQGNSA. This CDR3 contains 13 residues. The CDR3 is CASSTPPGATQYF. The CDR3 nucleotides read TGTGCCAGCAGCACACCCCCAGGAGCGACCCAGTACTTC.

The rearrangement joins TRBV7-2 to TRBJ2-1; 7 bases are a match to TRBD2. The CDR3 totals 16 residues. The germline V gene encodes CDR1 SGHTA and CDR2 FQGNSA. V lost 2 bases to trimming and J lost 8 bases; unmatched junction nucleotides: 12. For the CDR3, the DNA is TGTGCCAGCAGCTTAAAGGGCGGGAGTAATCCCCATGAGCAGTTCTTC. Translation gives CASSLKGGSNPHEQFF. Variable domain in full (rest from reference TRBV7-2 and TRBJ2-1): GAGVSQSPSNKVTEKGKDVELRCDPISGHTALYWYRQSLGQGLEFLIYFQGNSAPDKSGLPSDRFSAERTGGSVSTLTIQRTQQEDSAVYLCASSLKGGSNPHEQFFGPGTRLTVL.

This clonotype was recorded many times. The chain couples TRBV9 to TRBJ2-7, with 8 bases matching TRBD1. Germline V CDR1 and CDR2: SGDLS, YYNGEE. This CDR3 has 14 amino acids. Germline trimming cut 3 bases from V and 3 bases from J; bases unmatched to any gene: 5. DNA for the CDR3: TGTGCCAGCAGCGCTACAACAGGGGGCTACGAGCAGTACTTC. Protein product: CASSATTGGYEQYF. Full variable domain (missing parts from reference TRBV9 and TRBJ2-7): DSGVTQTPKHLITATGQRVTLRCSPRSGDLSVYWYQQSLDQGLQFLIQYYNGEERAKGNILERFSAQQFPDLHSELNLSSLELGDSALYFCASSATTGGYEQYFGPGTRLTVT.

J is TRBJ1-2 and V is TRBV18; no definite D call. Trimming left V 4 bases short and J 8 bases short, with 11 bases between. The CDR3 is 12 residues long. Germline CDR1 reads KGHSH; CDR2 reads LQKENI. CDR3 bases: TGTGCCAGCTCACTAGGACTAAGGGGCTACACCTTC. Translated: CASSLGLRGYTF. Supplemented by reference TRBV18 and TRBJ1-2, the full variable domain reads NAGVMQNPRHLVRRRGQEARLRCSPMKGHSHVYWYRQLPEEGLKFMVYLQKENIIDESGMPKERFSAEFPKEGPSILRIQQVVRGDSAAYFCASSLGLRGYTFGSGTRLTVV.

This clonotype has more than one count but fewer than ten. The gene calls are TRBV7-9 and TRBJ1-1; D not certain. CDR1 SEHNR and CDR2 FQNEAQ come from the germline V gene (reference sequence). There are 13 residues in the CDR3. Trimming removed 3 bases from V and 3 bases from J, with 8 bases in between. The CDR3 coding sequence is TGTGCCAGCAGCTTCGCAGAGGACACTGAAGCTTTCTTT. Translated, it gives CASSFAEDTEAFF.

This clonotype has only a few counts. The chain is built from TRBV4-2 and TRBJ2-2, with 7 bases identical to TRBD2. V gave up 4 bases and J gave up 1 base; unmatched junction bases: 12. The CDR3 runs 18 residues. Germline values: CDR1 LGHNA, CDR2 YNFKEQ. The CDR3 coding sequence is TGTGCCAGCAGCCGCCAACGGGGGAAGCGGGAGAACACCGGGGAGCTGTTTTTT. It specifies CASSRQRGKRENTGELFF.

This clonotype has at least ten counts. This chain links TRBV7-9 with TRBJ2-7; 7 bases align to TRBD2. V shed 8 bases, J shed 6 bases, and the junction held 10 bases outside the gene matches. Germline V gene lookup returns CDR1 SEHNR and CDR2 FQNEAQ (reference sequence). The CDR3 has 13 residues. The CDR3 DNA reads TGTGCCAGCCGGGGGACTAACTCGGGCGAGCAGTACTTC. This translates into CASRGTNSGEQYF.